The 20 T cell receptor beta chains given below trace back to one sample, sequenced in a study of Ad26.COV2.S vaccination and SARS-CoV-2 variants. Libraries were prepared by immunoSEQ multiplex PCR; TCRdb keeps only in-frame clonotypes and omits some of them. This repertoire shows 430,000 or so clones, around 90% found once; its top ten account for 9.5% to 15%. Stated treatment: 15 to 20 received Ad26.COV2.S at low or high dose, single or two shots; several received placebo; per-sample allocation not given. Day 63 after the first vaccine or placebo injection was the time point for sampling. The sequences come from peripheral blood, collected in a trial of Ad26.COV2.S vaccine versus placebo. The origin of the receptors is a person between 18 and 65 years old who received the Ad26.COV2.S COVID-19 vaccine or a placebo.

The genes are TRBV5-6 and TRBJ2-7; D gene unclear. Trimming took off 0 bases at V and 0 bases at J, with 7 bases between the two ends. CDR3 length: 14 residues. Germline CDR1 and CDR2: SGHDT and YYEEEE. The CDR3 is CASSLAGYSYEQYF. In nucleotides, the CDR3 is TGTGCCAGCAGCTTGGCGGGTTACTCCTACGAGCAGTACTTC.

This clone showed up just once. The rearrangement uses TRBV27 and TRBJ2-1; D is ambiguous. Trimming took 4 bases from V and 4 from J, leaving 5 bases between them. Germline V gene data show CDR1 as MNHEY and CDR2 as SMNVEV (reference sequence). The CDR3 runs to 12 residues. The CDR3 DNA reads as TGTGCCAGCAGTTCCCGATACAATGAGCAGTTCTTC. Translation gives CASSSRYNEQFF.

The chain recombines TRBV12-3 or TRBV12-4 with TRBJ2-2; D remains ambiguous. V was cut by 7 bases and J by 5 bases, with 5 bases left in between. This CDR3 contains 11 residues. Written as DNA, the CDR3 is TGTGCCAGCAAGTTGACCGGGGAGCTGTTTTTT. Its protein is CASKLTGELFF.

This clone appeared a few times. The rearrangement links TRBV9 to TRBJ1-6; D gene uncertain. The CDR3 totals 12 residues. The V gene lost 6 bases and the J gene lost 10 bases, with 11 bases spanning the gap. The germline V gene has CDR1 SGDLS and CDR2 YYNGEE. CDR3 protein: CASTKEGSPLHF. CDR3 DNA: TGTGCCAGCACCAAGGAAGGCTCACCCCTCCACTTT.

The V and J genes are TRBV11-2 and TRBJ1-1; 12 bases agree with TRBD1. Germline loops: CDR1 SGHAT, CDR2 FQNNGV. V shed 5 bases, J shed 4 bases, and the junction held 14 bases outside the gene matches. The CDR3 totals 18 residues. CDR3 nucleotides: TGTGCCAGCAGCCCGGGACAGGGGGCGCGCAATATAGTCACTGAAGCTTTCTTT. Translation: CASSPGQGARNIVTEAFF.

The table lists this clone with a count of one. V usage is TRBV3-1 (or the pseudogene TRBV3-2) and J usage is TRBJ2-3; 10 bases match TRBD2. Germline CDR1 and CDR2: LGHDT and YNNKEL (reference sequence). The CDR3 contains 17 residues. The trim removed 1 base at V and 1 base at J, leaving 5 bases unmatched. Here the CDR3 reads CASSQVTSGRRTDTQYF. CDR3 coding DNA: TGTGCCAGCAGCCAAGTGACTAGCGGGCGCCGCACAGATACGCAGTATTTT.

This chain uses TRBV7-2 with TRBJ1-2, with a weak D call TRBD1 (6 bases). There are 12 residues in the CDR3. The ends were cut back, 9 bases at V and 4 bases at J, with 12 bases in the middle. CDR1 is SGHTA and CDR2 is FQGNSA in the germline V gene. Here the CDR3 DNA reads TGTGCCAGTACGGACAGAGGCTATGGCTACACCTTC. Its translation is CASTDRGYGYTF.

The chain carries TRBV3-1 (or the pseudogene TRBV3-2) and TRBJ2-1, with 10 nucleotides matching TRBD2. The CDR3 extends over 20 amino acids. Germline values: CDR1 LGHDT, CDR2 YNNKEL (reference sequence). The junction had 16 bases not matched to a gene; V was cut back by 5 bases and J by 0 bases. Here the CDR3 DNA reads TGTGCCAGCAGCAACTCGAACGCTCTACTAGCGGGAAGCTCCTACAATGAGCAGTTCTTC. Its protein product is CASSNSNALLAGSSYNEQFF.

The chain couples TRBV7-2 to TRBJ1-5; D is ambiguous. Germline V gene sequence: CDR1 SGHTA, CDR2 FQGNSA. CDR3 size: 14 residues. V dropped 1 base and J dropped 0 bases, with 4 bases sitting between them. The CDR3 is CASSLDTSNQPQHF. The CDR3 bases are TGTGCCAGCAGCTTAGACACTAGCAATCAGCCCCAGCATTTT.

A single count supports this clone. V usage is TRBV28 and J usage is TRBJ1-2; no reliable D call. The V and J ends lost 3 bases and 5 bases respectively, with 16 bases between them. The CDR3 runs to 15 residues. Germline V gene sequence: CDR1 MDHEN, CDR2 SYDVKM. CDR3 loop: CASSFEPTHWYGYTF. The CDR3 DNA sequence: TGTGCCAGCAGTTTTGAGCCCACTCACTGGTATGGCTACACCTTC.

V gene TRBV19 combines with J gene TRBJ1-6, with D possibly matching TRBD1 (5 bases). V was shortened by 6 bases and J by 8 bases, with 11 bases between the two germline ends. The CDR3 sequence is 13 residues long. Germline V gene data show CDR1 as LNHDA and CDR2 as SQIVND (reference sequence). CDR3 in amino acids: CASRHRSDSPLHF. CDR3 DNA: TGTGCCAGTAGGCACAGGAGCGATTCACCCCTCCACTTT.

V and J are TRBV9 and TRBJ2-7; 7 bases match TRBD2. With 4 bases clipped from V and 2 bases from J, the junction kept 9 bases outside the gene matches. The CDR3 extends over 15 amino acids. From germline, CDR1 is SGDLS and CDR2 YYNGEE. CDR3 coding DNA: TGTGCCAGCAGCCCCACGCTAGCGGAGACCTACGAGCAGTACTTC. Its translation is CASSPTLAETYEQYF.

The chain uses TRBV7-3 and TRBJ2-1; unclear D gene. The CDR3 has 16 amino acids. Trimming removed 6 bases at V and 3 bases at J, with 18 bases between. Germline V CDR1 and CDR2: SGHTA, FQGTGA. The CDR3 sequence is CASRNLGASLYNEQFF. In DNA form, the CDR3 reads TGTGCCAGCAGGAATCTAGGTGCCAGCCTCTACAATGAGCAGTTCTTC.

The V gene is TRBV27, the J gene TRBJ2-7, with unresolved D. The V and J ends lost 2 bases and 2 bases respectively, with 10 bases between them. From germline, CDR1 is MNHEY and CDR2 SMNVEV (reference sequence). CDR3 length: 14 amino acids. DNA of the CDR3: TGTGCCAGCAGTTTAACGACGGCCACCTACGAGCAGTACTTC. Protein product: CASSLTTATYEQYF.

The gene calls are TRBV19 and TRBJ1-4; no reliable D call. Trimming took off 7 bases at V and 4 bases at J, with 19 bases between the two ends. Germline V gene lookup returns CDR1 LNHDA and CDR2 SQIVND (reference sequence). CDR3 length: 16 residues. Here the CDR3 reads CASTSSLVSVNEKLFF. The CDR3 DNA follows: TGTGCCAGTACGAGCTCTTTGGTGTCCGTTAATGAAAAACTGTTTTTT.

This CDR3 reads CASSLTLGAVYEQYF. The DNA for the CDR3 is TGTGCCAGCAGCCTTACTCTAGGGGCGGTCTACGAGCAGTACTTC. The chain couples TRBV3-1 (or the pseudogene TRBV3-2) to TRBJ2-7; D may be TRBD1 (5 bases). CDR1 is LGHDT, CDR2 YNNKEL, per germline (reference sequence). This CDR3 contains 15 residues. Trimming shortened V by 4 bases and J by 3 bases, and 16 bases separated the two germline ends.

The chain links TRBV6-2 or TRBV6-3 to TRBJ2-3; no reliable D call. The CDR3 sequence is 12 residues long. CDR1 and CDR2 from the germline V gene are MNHEY and SVGEGT. Trimming took off 4 bases at V and 4 bases at J, with 6 bases between the two ends. The CDR3 coding sequence is TGTGCCAGCAGTTTCGGCGCAGATACGCAGTATTTT. This sequence encodes CASSFGADTQYF.

The CDR3, as DNA: TGTGCCAGCAGCCAGGCGACTAGACAAGAGACCCAGTACTTC. Translating gives CASSQATRQETQYF. This rearrangement joins TRBV3-1 (or the pseudogene TRBV3-2) to TRBJ2-5, with D possibly TRBD2 on 6 matching bases. Germline V gives CDR1 LGHDT, CDR2 YNNKEL (reference sequence). The CDR3 spans 14 residues. V was trimmed by 3 bases and J by 2 bases, leaving 10 bases between them.

The rearrangement uses TRBV5-4 and TRBJ1-2; TRBD1 matches at 10 bases. CDR1 and CDR2 (germline): SGHNT, YYREEE (reference sequence). CDR3 length: 13 residues. V lost 3 bases, J lost 6 bases, and 2 bases stayed unmatched. The CDR3 nucleotides read TGTGCCAGCAGCTGGGACAGGGGAAATGGCTACACCTTC. It specifies CASSWDRGNGYTF.

The V gene is TRBV18, the J gene TRBJ2-2; TRBD2 might be the D (7 bases). The CDR3 has 17 residues. V dropped 6 bases and J dropped 4 bases, with 21 bases sitting between them. Germline values: CDR1 KGHSH, CDR2 LQKENI. The CDR3 DNA reads as TGTGCCAGCTCCCCCCATGAGGGGGGGGTGGCCACCGGGGAGCTGTTTTTT. This sequence encodes CASSPHEGGVATGELFF.